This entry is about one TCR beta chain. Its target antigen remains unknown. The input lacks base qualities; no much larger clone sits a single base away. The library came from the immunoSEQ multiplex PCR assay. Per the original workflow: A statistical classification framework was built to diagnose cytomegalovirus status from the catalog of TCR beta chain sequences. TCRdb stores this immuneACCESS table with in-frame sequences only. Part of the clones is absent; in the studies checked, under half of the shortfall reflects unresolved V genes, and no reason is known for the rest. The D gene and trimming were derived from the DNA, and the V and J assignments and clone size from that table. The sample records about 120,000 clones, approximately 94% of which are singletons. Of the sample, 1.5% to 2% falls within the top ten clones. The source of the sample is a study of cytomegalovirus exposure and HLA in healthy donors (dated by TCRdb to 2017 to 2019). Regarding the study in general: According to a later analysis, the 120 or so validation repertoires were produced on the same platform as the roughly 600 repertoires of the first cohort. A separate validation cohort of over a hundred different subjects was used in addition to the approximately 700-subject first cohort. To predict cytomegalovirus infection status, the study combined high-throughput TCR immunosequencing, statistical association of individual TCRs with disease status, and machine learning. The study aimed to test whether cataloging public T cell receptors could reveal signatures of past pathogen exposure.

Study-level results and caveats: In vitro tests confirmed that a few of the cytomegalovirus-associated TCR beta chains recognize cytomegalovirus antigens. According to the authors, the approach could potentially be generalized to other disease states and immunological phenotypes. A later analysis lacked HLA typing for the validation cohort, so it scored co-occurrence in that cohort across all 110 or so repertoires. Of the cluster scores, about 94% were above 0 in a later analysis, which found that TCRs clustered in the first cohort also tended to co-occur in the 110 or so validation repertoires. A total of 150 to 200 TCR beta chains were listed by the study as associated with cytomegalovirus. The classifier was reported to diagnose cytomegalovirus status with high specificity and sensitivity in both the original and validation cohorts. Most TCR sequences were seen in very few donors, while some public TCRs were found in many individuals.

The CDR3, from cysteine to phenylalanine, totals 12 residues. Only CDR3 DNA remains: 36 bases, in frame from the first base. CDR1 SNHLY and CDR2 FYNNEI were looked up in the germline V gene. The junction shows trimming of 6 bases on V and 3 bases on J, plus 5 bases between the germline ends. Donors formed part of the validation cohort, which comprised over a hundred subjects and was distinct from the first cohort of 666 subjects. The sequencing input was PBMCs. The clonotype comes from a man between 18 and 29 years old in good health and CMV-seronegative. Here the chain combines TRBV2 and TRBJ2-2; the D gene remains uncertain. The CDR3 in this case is CASRLHTGELFF. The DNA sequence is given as TGTGCCAGCAGACTGCACACCGGGGAGCTGTTTTTT. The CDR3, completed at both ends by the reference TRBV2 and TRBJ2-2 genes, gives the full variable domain EPEVTQTPSHQVTQMGQEVILRCVPISNHLYFYWYRQILGQKVEFLVSFYNNEISEKSEIFDDQFSVERPDGSNFTLKIRSTKLEDSAMYFCASRLHTGELFFGEGSRLTVL.